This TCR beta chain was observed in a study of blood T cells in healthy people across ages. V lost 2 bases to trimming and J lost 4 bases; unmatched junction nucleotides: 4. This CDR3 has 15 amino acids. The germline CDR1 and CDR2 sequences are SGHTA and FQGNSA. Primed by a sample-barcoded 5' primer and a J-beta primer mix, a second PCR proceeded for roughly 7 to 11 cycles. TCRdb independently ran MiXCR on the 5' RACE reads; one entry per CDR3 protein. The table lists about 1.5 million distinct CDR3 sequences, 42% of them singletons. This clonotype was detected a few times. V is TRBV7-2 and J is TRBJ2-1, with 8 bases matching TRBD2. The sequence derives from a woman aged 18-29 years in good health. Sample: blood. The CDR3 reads CASSLQRGRYNEQFF. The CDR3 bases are TGTGCCAGCAGCTTACAGCGGGGGCGATACAATGAGCAGTTCTTC.